At least ten counts were recorded for the clone carrying this T cell receptor beta chain. Its matching antigen is unknown. For TCRbeta, the library was prepared with unique molecular identifiers. From the PCR reads, TCRdb called clonotypes with MiXCR, one entry per CDR3 protein. The top ten hold 15% to 20% of the sample, which has approximately 150,000 distinct CDR3 sequences, roughly 8.8% seen once. V lost 5 bases and J 0 bases, leaving 11 bases between the germline ends. CDR3 size: 14 residues. These data belong to a study of T-cell reconstitution after alpha-beta-depleted transplantation in children. Broader study findings: It was reported that alpha-beta T cells came from several hundred expanded graft clones (about two months after transplant).

The clonotype was recovered from a female patient aged 2-9 years who had a stem cell transplant for congenital amegakaryocytic thrombocytopenia, so the T cells may come from the graft donor. The sample consisted of PBMCs, mostly from graft donor cells, taken 180 days after TCRalphabeta/CD19-depleted stem cell transplant. The J gene is TRBJ2-7, the V gene TRBV12-3 or TRBV12-4; D gene ambiguous. Here the CDR3 DNA reads TGTGCCAGCAGTCCCTTAAGGTACTCCTACGAGCAGTACTTC. Its protein is CASSPLRYSYEQYF.